This TCR beta chain derives from a study of control samples from healthy donors and cancer patients. Sequenced by immunoSEQ multiplex PCR; TCRdb stores in-frame clones only, minus some. The repertoire has approximately 100,000 clones, roughly 88% of them found once; the top ten carry roughly an eighth. The CDR3 totals 16 residues. Germline V lookup: CDR1 SGDLS, CDR2 YYNGEE. The V end lost 0 bases, the J end lost 0 bases, and 12 bases lay between the germline ends. This chain joins TRBV9 and TRBJ1-1; D remains ambiguous. The receptor was derived from a man in his thirties or forties in good health. Material for sequencing was blood. CDR3 nucleotide sequence: TGTGCCAGCAGCGTAGGTAGGGTTAGTATGAACACTGAAGCTTTCTTT. It specifies CASSVGRVSMNTEAFF.